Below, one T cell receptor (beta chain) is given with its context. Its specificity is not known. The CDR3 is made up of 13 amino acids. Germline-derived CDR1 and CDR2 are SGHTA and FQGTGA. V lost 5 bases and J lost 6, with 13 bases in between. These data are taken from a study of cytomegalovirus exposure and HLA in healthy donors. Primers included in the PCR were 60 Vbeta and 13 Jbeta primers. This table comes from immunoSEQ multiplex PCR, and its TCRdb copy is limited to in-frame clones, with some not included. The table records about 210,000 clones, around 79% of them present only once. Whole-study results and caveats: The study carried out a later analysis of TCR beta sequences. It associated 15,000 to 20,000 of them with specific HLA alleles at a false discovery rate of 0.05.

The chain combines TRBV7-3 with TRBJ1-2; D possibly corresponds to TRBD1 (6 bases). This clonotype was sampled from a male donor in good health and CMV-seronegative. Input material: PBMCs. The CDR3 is CASSQGTEHGYTF. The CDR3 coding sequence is TGTGCCAGCAGCCAGGGGACGGAGCATGGCTACACCTTC.